The 5 T cell receptor beta chains below come from one sample, sequenced in a study of T cell repertoires in cytomegalovirus infection. The antigens of these receptors remain unknown. TCRdb redid the calling of the reads with MiXCR, one entry per CDR3 protein. The table lists approximately 990,000 distinct CDR3 sequences, less than 40% of them singletons, with about 14% in the top ten. Material: cultured CD8+ T cells from PBMCs, obtained from culture after CMV antigen stimulation. Receptor source: a human donor in good health (CMV status not recorded). Some clones in this sample may be carry-over from other donors' samples.

V and J are TRBV5-5 and TRBJ2-7; perhaps TRBD1 as D (7 bases). Germline CDR1 and CDR2: SGHKS and YYEKEE (reference sequence). Trimming cost V 0 bases and J 6 bases, with 13 bases left between them. This CDR3 spans 14 amino acids. The CDR3 is CASSLDRGGSEQYF. Written as DNA, the CDR3 is TGTGCCAGCAGCTTGGACAGGGGAGGAAGCGAGCAGTACTTC.

Written as DNA, the CDR3 is TGTGCCAGCGCAACGGGGGGGTTGACAGATACGCAGTATTTT. It codes for CASATGGLTDTQYF. This chain joins TRBV7-3 and TRBJ2-3; TRBD2 matches at 8 bases. J was trimmed by 3 bases and V by 8 bases; bases with no gene match: 7. Germline V gene data show CDR1 as SGHTA and CDR2 as FQGTGA. The CDR3 runs to 14 residues.

This chain links TRBV2 with TRBJ2-3; 8 bases are shared with TRBD1. The CDR3 loop spans 18 amino acids. J lost 1 base, V lost 8 bases, and 17 bases had no gene match. Germline V lookup: CDR1 SNHLY, CDR2 FYNNEI. This chain's CDR3 is CASRAFTDRGKRTDTQYF. CDR3 bases: TGTGCCAGCCGTGCATTTACTGACAGGGGTAAACGCACAGATACGCAGTATTTT.

The gene calls are TRBV15 and TRBJ2-1, with D unresolved. The V gene lost 4 bases and the J gene lost 9 bases, with 7 bases spanning the gap. CDR3 length: 11 amino acids. CDR1 LNHNV and CDR2 YYDKDF come from the germline V gene (reference sequence). The CDR3 loop is CATSTSVEQFF. The CDR3 nucleotides are TGTGCCACCAGCACTAGTGTTGAGCAGTTCTTC.

This clonotype was counted at least ten times. One end of the junction does not line up with germline, which may come from a read error. The chain uses TRBV7-6 and TRBJ2-2; D is unresolved. There are 14 residues in the CDR3. Germline CDR1 and CDR2: SGHVS and FNYEAQ. DNA of the CDR3: TGCGCCAGCAGCTTACAGCCGAACACCGGGGAGCTGTTTTTT. Encoded protein: CASSLQPNTGELFF.